This T cell receptor beta chain appears in the sequencing data of a study of T cell repertoires in cytomegalovirus infection. Study-level information: Shared public TCR beta signatures pointed to both CMV infection and a matching HLA type.

The CDR3 is 18 amino acids. Germline V gene data show CDR1 as MNHEY and CDR2 as SMNVEV (reference sequence). V lost 2 bases to trimming and J lost 2 bases; unmatched junction nucleotides: 7. Turning to this clonotype: The antigen is undetermined.

Study results and limitations: Cumulative frequency (of public TCR beta family members) identified carriers of CMV plus the relevant HLA. Across the ex vivo response, the dominant clonotypes were HLA-C-restricted CMV-specific TCR beta clonotypes.

TCRdb processed the reads anew with MiXCR; each CDR3 protein has one entry. This sample has 350,000 to 400,000 distinct CDR3 sequences, with roughly 36% found just once. This specimen consisted of cultured PBMCs, obtained from culture after CMV antigen stimulation. The rearrangement joins TRBV27 to TRBJ2-1; 12 nucleotides line up with TRBD2. The sequence derives from a human donor in good health (CMV status not recorded). Some clones in this sample may be carry-over from other donors' samples. The CDR3 DNA reads TGTGCCAGCAGTTTAGGACTAGCGGGGCCTCCACCCTACAATGAGCAGTTCTTC. It translates to CASSLGLAGPPPYNEQFF.